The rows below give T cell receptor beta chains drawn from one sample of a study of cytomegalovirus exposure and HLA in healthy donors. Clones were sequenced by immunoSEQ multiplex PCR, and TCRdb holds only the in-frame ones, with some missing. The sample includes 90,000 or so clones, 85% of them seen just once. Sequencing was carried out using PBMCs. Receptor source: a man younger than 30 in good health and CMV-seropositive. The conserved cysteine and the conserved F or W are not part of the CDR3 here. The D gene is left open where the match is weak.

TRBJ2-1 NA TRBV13 ASSLPPGLHNEQF
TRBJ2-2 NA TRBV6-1 ASSEGPYTGELF
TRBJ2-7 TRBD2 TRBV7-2 ASSLAGGGEQY
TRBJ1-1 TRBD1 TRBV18 ASSPGQGVDTEAF
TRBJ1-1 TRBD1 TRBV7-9 ASSLGTGWDTEAF
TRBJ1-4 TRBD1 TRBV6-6 ASSTRVGQGEEKLF
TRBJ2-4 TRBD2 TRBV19 ASSTREGAKNIQY
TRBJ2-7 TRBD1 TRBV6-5 ASGTGGSEQY
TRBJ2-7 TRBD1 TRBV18 ASAGDSTYYEQY
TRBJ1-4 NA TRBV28 ASSLWTDEKLF
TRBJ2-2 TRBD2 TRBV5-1 ASSLAELASTGELF
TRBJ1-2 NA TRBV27 ASSPFNRGRANYGYT
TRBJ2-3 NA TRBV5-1 ASSVAGSEPDTQY
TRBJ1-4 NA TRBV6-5 ASSLQGRGNEKLF
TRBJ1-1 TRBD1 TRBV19 ASSSGQGLRTEAF
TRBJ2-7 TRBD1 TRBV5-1 ASSLGTGLLTYEQY
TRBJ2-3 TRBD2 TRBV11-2 ASSPLSGRAPDTQY
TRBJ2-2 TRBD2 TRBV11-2 ASSLRAGVGTGELF
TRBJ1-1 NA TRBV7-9 ASSPPGTEAF
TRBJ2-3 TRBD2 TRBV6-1 AGPLGGTYTDTQY
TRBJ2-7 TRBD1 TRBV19 ASSVSWGQGHEQY
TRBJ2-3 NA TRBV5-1 ASSSRGQSLTDTQY
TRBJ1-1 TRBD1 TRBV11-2 ASSYGQGEAF
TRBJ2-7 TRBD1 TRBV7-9 ASSFSDRGVSYEQY
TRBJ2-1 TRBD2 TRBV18 ASSPASGSYGEQF
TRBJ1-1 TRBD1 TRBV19 ASRDRLNTEAF
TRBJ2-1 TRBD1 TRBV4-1 ASSRYQGAVNEQF
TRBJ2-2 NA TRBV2 ASSESAGIGSGELF
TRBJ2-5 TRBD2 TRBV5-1 ASSLGTSGIPETQY
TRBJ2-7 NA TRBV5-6 ASSLGTAGEQY
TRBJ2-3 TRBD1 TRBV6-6 ASSPQGVSSTDTQY